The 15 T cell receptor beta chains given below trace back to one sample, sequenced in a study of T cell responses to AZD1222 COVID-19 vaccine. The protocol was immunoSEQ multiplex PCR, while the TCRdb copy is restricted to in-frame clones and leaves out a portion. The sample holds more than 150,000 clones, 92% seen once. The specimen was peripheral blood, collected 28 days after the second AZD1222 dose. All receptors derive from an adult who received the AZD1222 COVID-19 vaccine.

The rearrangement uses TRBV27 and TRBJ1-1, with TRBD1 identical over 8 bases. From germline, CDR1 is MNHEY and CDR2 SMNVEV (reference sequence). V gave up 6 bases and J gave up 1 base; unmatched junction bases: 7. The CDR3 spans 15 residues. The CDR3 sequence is CASRRAGTGNTEAFF. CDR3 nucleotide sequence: TGTGCCAGCAGACGAGCCGGGACAGGGAACACTGAAGCTTTCTTT.

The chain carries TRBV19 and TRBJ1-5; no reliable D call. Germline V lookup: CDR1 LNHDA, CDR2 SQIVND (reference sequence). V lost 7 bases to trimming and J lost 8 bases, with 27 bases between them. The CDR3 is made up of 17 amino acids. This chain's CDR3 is CASTSTRGGFGEKPQHF. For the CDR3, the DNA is TGTGCCAGTACCTCCACGCGGGGAGGGTTCGGTGAAAAGCCCCAGCATTTT.

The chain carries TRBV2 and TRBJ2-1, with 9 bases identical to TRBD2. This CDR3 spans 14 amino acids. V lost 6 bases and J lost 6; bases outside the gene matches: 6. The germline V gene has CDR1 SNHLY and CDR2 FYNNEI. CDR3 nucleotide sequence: TGTGCCAGCAGAGCGGGGGGCTACATCAATGAGCAGTTCTTC. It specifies CASRAGGYINEQFF.

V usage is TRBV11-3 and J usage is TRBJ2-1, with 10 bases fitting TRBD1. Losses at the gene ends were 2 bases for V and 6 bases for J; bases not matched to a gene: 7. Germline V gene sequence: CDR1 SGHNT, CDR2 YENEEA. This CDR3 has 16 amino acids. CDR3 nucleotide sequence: TGTGCCAGCAGCTTACGTCGACAGGGGGCTCGCAATGAGCAGTTCTTC. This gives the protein CASSLRRQGARNEQFF.

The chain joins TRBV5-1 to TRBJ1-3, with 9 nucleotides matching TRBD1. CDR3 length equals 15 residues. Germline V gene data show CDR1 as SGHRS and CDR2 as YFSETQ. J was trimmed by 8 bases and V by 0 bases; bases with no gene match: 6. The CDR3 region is CASSLVDRGTDTIYF. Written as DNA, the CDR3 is TGCGCCAGCAGCTTGGTAGACAGGGGGACAGACACCATATATTTT.

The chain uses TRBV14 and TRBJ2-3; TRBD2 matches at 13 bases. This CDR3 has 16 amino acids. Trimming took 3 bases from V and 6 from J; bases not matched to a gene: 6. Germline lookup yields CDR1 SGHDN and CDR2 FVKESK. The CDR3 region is CASSQGLAGWRDTQYF. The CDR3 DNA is TGTGCCAGCAGCCAGGGACTAGCGGGATGGCGTGATACGCAGTATTTT.

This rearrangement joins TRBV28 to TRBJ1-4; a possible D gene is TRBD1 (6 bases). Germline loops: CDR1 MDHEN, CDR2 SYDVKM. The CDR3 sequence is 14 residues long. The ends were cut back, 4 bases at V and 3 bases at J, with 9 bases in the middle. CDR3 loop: CASSSRGANEKLFF. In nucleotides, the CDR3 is TGTGCCAGCAGTTCAAGGGGGGCTAATGAAAAACTGTTTTTT.

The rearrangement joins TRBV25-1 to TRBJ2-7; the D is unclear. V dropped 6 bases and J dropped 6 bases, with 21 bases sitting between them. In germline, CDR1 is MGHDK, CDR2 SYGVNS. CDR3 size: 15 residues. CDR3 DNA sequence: TGTGCCAGCAGCGCAGCCGCTAGTAAGTTACGCGAGCAGTACTTC. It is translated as CASSAAASKLREQYF.

CDR3 loop: CASSLSTGARGEKLFF. CDR3 in DNA: TGTGCCAGCAGCTTATCCACAGGGGCGCGGGGTGAAAAACTGTTTTTT. The J gene is TRBJ1-4, the V gene TRBV7-6; 7 bases align to TRBD1. Trimming took 2 bases from V and 7 from J; bases not matched to a gene: 10. Germline CDR1 and CDR2: SGHVS and FNYEAQ. The length of the CDR3 is 16 residues.

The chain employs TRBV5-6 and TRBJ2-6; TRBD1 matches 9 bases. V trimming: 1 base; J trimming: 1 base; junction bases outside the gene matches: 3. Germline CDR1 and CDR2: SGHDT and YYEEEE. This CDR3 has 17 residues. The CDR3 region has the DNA TGTGCCAGCAGCTTGCACAGGGGGCGGTCTGGGGCCAACGTCCTGACTTTC. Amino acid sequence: CASSLHRGRSGANVLTF.

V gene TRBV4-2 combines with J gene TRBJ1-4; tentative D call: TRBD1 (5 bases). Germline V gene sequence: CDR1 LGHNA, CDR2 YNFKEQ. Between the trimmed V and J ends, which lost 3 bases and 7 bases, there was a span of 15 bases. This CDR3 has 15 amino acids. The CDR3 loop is CASSHDSGTFEKLFF. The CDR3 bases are TGTGCCAGCAGCCATGACTCCGGGACTTTTGAAAAACTGTTTTTT.

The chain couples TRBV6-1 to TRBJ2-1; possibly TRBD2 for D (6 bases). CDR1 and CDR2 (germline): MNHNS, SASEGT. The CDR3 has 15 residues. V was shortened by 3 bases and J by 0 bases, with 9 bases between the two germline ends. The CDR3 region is CASSEDYLSYNEQFF. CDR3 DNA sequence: TGTGCCAGCAGTGAGGACTACCTCTCCTACAATGAGCAGTTCTTC.

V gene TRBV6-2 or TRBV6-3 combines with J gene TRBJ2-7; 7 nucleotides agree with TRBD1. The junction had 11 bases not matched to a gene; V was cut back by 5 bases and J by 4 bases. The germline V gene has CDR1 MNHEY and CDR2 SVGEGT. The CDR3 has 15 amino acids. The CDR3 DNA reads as TGTGCCAGCAGTCTCAGAGGGGGCATCGGTTACGAGCAGTACTTC. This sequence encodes CASSLRGGIGYEQYF.

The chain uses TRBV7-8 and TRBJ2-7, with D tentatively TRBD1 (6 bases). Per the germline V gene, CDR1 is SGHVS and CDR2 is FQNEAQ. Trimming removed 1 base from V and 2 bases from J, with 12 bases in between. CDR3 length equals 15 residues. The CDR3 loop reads CASSLVSQGTYEQYF. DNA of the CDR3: TGTGCCAGCAGCTTAGTGAGTCAGGGGACCTACGAGCAGTACTTC. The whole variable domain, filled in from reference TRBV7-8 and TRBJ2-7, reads GAGVSQSPRYKVAKRGQDVALRCDPISGHVSLFWYQQALGQGPEFLTYFQNEAQLDKSGLPSDRFFAERPEGSVSTLKIQRTQQEDSAVYLCASSLVSQGTYEQYFGPGTRLTVT.

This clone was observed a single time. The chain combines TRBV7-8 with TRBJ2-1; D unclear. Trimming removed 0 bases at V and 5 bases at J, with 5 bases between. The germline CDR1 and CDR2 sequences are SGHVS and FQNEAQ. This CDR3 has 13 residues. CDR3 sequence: CASSLARDNEQFF. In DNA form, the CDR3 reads TGTGCCAGCAGCTTAGCGCGAGACAATGAGCAGTTCTTC.